Following are 30 T cell receptor beta chains from one sample sequenced in a study of cytomegalovirus exposure and HLA in healthy donors. The PCR used 60 Vbeta and 13 Jbeta primers. Clones were sequenced by immunoSEQ multiplex PCR, and TCRdb holds only the in-frame ones, with some missing. The sample yields about 90,000 clones, around 84% seen once. The sequencing input was PBMCs. The receptors stem from a woman in her 40s in good health and CMV-seropositive.

This clone was counted only a few times. The rearrangement joins TRBV6-1 to TRBJ1-2, with D unresolved. Trimming removed 9 bases from V and 3 bases from J, with 8 bases in between. The length of the CDR3 is 11 residues. Germline CDR1 reads MNHNS; CDR2 reads SASEGT. Written as DNA, the CDR3 is TGTGCCAGTATGCGGGACTATGGCTACACCTTC. Translated: CASMRDYGYTF.

This clone has just a few counts. The V gene is TRBV30, the J gene TRBJ2-3, with 11 nucleotides matching TRBD2. Trimming removed 2 bases from V and 4 bases from J; junction bases left unmatched: 11. Germline-derived CDR1 and CDR2 are GTSNPN and SVGIG (reference sequence). The CDR3 contains 17 residues. The CDR3 region has the DNA TGTGCCTGGAGTCCAAAAATAGCGGGAGGGCCATCAGATACGCAGTATTTT. This translates into CAWSPKIAGGPSDTQYF.

This clone was seen only a few times. The chain couples TRBV5-6 to TRBJ2-7; tentative D call: TRBD1 (5 bases). The CDR3 has 15 amino acids. Between the trimmed V and J ends, which lost 2 bases and 1 base, there was a span of 13 bases. CDR1 and CDR2 (germline): SGHDT, YYEEEE. CDR3 amino acids: CASSLSGKMSYEQYF. The DNA of the CDR3 is TGTGCCAGCAGCTTATCAGGGAAGATGTCCTACGAGCAGTACTTC.

In its sample, this clone was seen a few times. This chain links TRBV18 with TRBJ2-5; 11 bases map to TRBD1. Germline V gene lookup returns CDR1 KGHSH and CDR2 LQKENI. There are 17 residues in the CDR3. Trimming removed 3 bases from V and 1 base from J; junction bases left unmatched: 7. In nucleotides, the CDR3 is TGTGCCAGCTCACCCCGAGGACAGGGGGCATCCCAAGAGACCCAGTACTTC. Its translation is CASSPRGQGASQETQYF.

CDR3 nucleotides: TGTGCCAGCAGTACTATTAGGCGGCGTGACTATGGCTACACCTTC. It translates to CASSTIRRRDYGYTF. V is TRBV28 and J is TRBJ1-2; D not resolved. Trimming pared 5 bases from V and 3 bases from J, leaving 16 bases between. This CDR3 contains 15 residues. Germline-derived CDR1 and CDR2 are MDHEN and SYDVKM.

The V gene is TRBV19, the J gene TRBJ2-2; 9 positions match TRBD2. The CDR3 has 19 amino acids. The V gene's germline CDR1 is LNHDA and CDR2 SQIVND (reference sequence). Trimming took 1 base from V and 6 from J; bases not matched to a gene: 15. The CDR3 nucleotides are TGTGCCAGTAGTATAGTGGGACTAGCCCCCCCTATGGTTGCCGGGGAGCTGTTTTTT. Its translation: CASSIVGLAPPMVAGELFF.

The V gene is TRBV19, the J gene TRBJ2-2; TRBD2 agrees at 11 bases. Per the germline V gene, CDR1 is LNHDA and CDR2 is SQIVND (reference sequence). Trimming took 8 bases from V and 6 from J; bases not matched to a gene: 8. The CDR3 runs to 15 residues. The CDR3 loop reads CASLLSGRASGELFF. The CDR3 region has the DNA TGTGCCAGTCTGCTTAGCGGGAGGGCCTCCGGGGAGCTGTTTTTT.

The chain joins TRBV9 to TRBJ2-7; TRBD1 aligns across 8 bases. This CDR3 is built from 12 residues. After removal of 4 bases from V and 9 bases from J, the junction contained 6 bases not matched to a gene. The V gene's germline CDR1 is SGDLS and CDR2 YYNGEE. The CDR3, as DNA: TGTGCCAGCAGCAAAACAGGGGGTAGGCAGTACTTC. It is translated as CASSKTGGRQYF.

CDR3 sequence: CASSLDLGQNNQPQHF. The CDR3 DNA reads TGTGCCAGCAGCTTAGACCTCGGACAGAACAATCAGCCCCAGCATTTT. The chain employs TRBV7-2 and TRBJ1-5; D might be TRBD1 (6 bases). Germline V gene data show CDR1 as SGHTA and CDR2 as FQGNSA. V was cut by 1 base and J by 3 bases, with 13 bases left in between. This CDR3 contains 16 residues.

Concerning this clone: At one of its ends the junction is not consistent with the germline gene, which may arise from a read error. The chain employs TRBV7-9 and TRBJ2-1; tentatively, D is TRBD2 (6 bases). The CDR3 length is 15 residues. CDR1 SEHNR and CDR2 FQNEAQ come from the germline V gene (reference sequence). The chain's CDR3 is CSSSRRLGEINEQFF. The CDR3 DNA sequence: TGTTCCAGCAGCCGCAGACTAGGGGAAATCAATGAGCAGTTCTTC.

The chain has TRBV29-1 and TRBJ2-2; D is undetermined. This CDR3 has 12 amino acids. V lost 5 bases to trimming and J lost 5 bases, with 9 bases between them. Germline V CDR1 and CDR2: SQVTM, ANQGSEA. Here the CDR3 reads CSVPSMTGELFF. Here the CDR3 DNA reads TGCAGCGTTCCTAGTATGACCGGGGAGCTGTTTTTT.

V gene TRBV27 combines with J gene TRBJ2-2; D might be TRBD1 (5 bases). V was shortened by 2 bases and J by 1 base, with 8 bases between the two germline ends. The CDR3 is made up of 15 amino acids. Per the germline V gene, CDR1 is MNHEY and CDR2 is SMNVEV (reference sequence). CDR3 DNA: TGTGCCAGCAGTTTAAACGGACAGAACACCGGGGAGCTGTTTTTT. Residues: CASSLNGQNTGELFF.

The CDR3 nucleotides are TGTGCCAGCAGCTTAGTGGCAGGGAACGAGCAGTACTTC. Protein product: CASSLVAGNEQYF. V is TRBV11-2 and J is TRBJ2-7; D perhaps matches TRBD1 (5 bases). The CDR3 length is 13 residues. V lost 1 base and J 5 bases, leaving 9 bases between the germline ends. Germline V gene data show CDR1 as SGHAT and CDR2 as FQNNGV.

The chain couples TRBV6-5 to TRBJ1-1; 8 bases map to TRBD1. Germline trimming cut 2 bases from V and 1 base from J; bases unmatched to any gene: 3. Germline-derived CDR1 and CDR2 are MNHEY and SVGAGI. This CDR3 comprises 15 residues. CDR3 DNA: TGTGCCAGCAGTTACGCGGGACAGGCGAACACTGAAGCTTTCTTT. It codes for CASSYAGQANTEAFF.

The chain recombines TRBV29-1 with TRBJ2-5; 9 bases map to TRBD1. The J call may be faulty, since TRBJ2-7 better matches the DNA end. CDR3 size: 14 residues. Germline V gene lookup returns CDR1 SQVTM and CDR2 ANQGSEA. The CDR3 region is CSVTPGTGPYEQYF. CDR3 nucleotides: TGCAGCGTTACCCCCGGGACAGGGCCCTACGAGCAGTACTTC.

The chain joins TRBV27 to TRBJ2-1; no reliable D call. Germline lookup yields CDR1 MNHEY and CDR2 SMNVEV (reference sequence). V was pared by 0 bases and J by 5 bases, with 8 bases between. The CDR3 extends over 14 amino acids. The CDR3 here is CASSLSVAHNEQFF. The CDR3 DNA sequence: TGTGCCAGCAGTTTATCGGTGGCTCACAATGAGCAGTTCTTC.

The V and J genes are TRBV5-1 and TRBJ2-7; the D gene is possibly TRBD2 (5 bases). CDR3 length: 14 amino acids. V lost 4 bases to trimming and J lost 0 bases, with 11 bases between them. Germline V CDR1 and CDR2: SGHRS, YFSETQ. As DNA, the CDR3 is TGCGCCAGCAGCCCGCCGGGATCCTCCTACGAGCAGTACTTC. Protein: CASSPPGSSYEQYF.

The chain is built from TRBV29-1 and TRBJ1-2, with D perhaps TRBD1 (5 bases). With 6 bases removed from V and 4 bases from J, the gap between germline ends came to 15 bases. Germline V lookup: CDR1 SQVTM, CDR2 ANQGSEA. The CDR3 totals 13 residues. The chain's CDR3 is CSVAGGGAYGYTF. Here the CDR3 DNA reads TGCAGCGTGGCCGGGGGGGGAGCCTATGGCTACACCTTC.

J is TRBJ2-5 and V is TRBV7-6, with D perhaps TRBD1 (5 bases). The DNA end is a closer match to TRBJ2-7, so the J assignment may be wrong. Looked up from germline, CDR1 is SGHVS and CDR2 is FNYEAQ. The CDR3 has 14 residues. CDR3 bases: TGTGCCAGCAGCACTCCTGACAGTTCTTACGAGCAGTACTTC. Translated, it gives CASSTPDSSYEQYF.

The chain links TRBV6-6 to TRBJ1-2; D unresolved. The length of the CDR3 is 13 residues. Germline V gene sequence: CDR1 MNHNY, CDR2 SVGAGI (reference sequence). The ends were cut back, 8 bases at V and 3 bases at J, with 13 bases in the middle. The DNA for the CDR3 is TGTGCCAGCCGAGGAAATGCGGACTATGGCTACACCTTC. Translating it yields CASRGNADYGYTF.

The genes are TRBV19 and TRBJ2-5; 7 nucleotides align to TRBD1. Germline assignment: CDR1 LNHDA and CDR2 SQIVND (reference sequence). Losses at the gene ends were 6 bases for V and 4 bases for J; bases not matched to a gene: 11. The CDR3 contains 15 residues. CDR3 nucleotide sequence: TGTGCCAGTAGCCGACAGGGCGGGCGTGCAGAGACCCAGTACTTC. Translating it yields CASSRQGGRAETQYF. Full variable domain (rest looked up from reference TRBV19 and TRBJ2-5): DGGITQSPKYLFRKEGQNVTLSCEQNLNHDAMYWYRQDPGQGLRLIYYSQIVNDFQKGDIAEGYSVSREKKESFPLTVTSAQKNPTAFYLCASSRQGGRAETQYFGPGTRLLVL.

The V gene is TRBV7-9, the J gene TRBJ2-7; tentative D call: TRBD1 (5 bases). Trimming stripped 1 base from V and 2 bases from J, with 9 bases between. The germline V gene has CDR1 SEHNR and CDR2 FQNEAQ (reference sequence). This CDR3 has 14 residues. The CDR3 DNA follows: TGTGCCAGCAGCTTAGGACAGCAAACCTACGAGCAGTACTTC. Translated: CASSLGQQTYEQYF.

The chain employs TRBV14 and TRBJ2-7; TRBD2 might be the D (5 bases). The CDR3 loop spans 14 amino acids. Trimming stripped 3 bases from V and 5 bases from J, with 14 bases between. Germline V gene lookup returns CDR1 SGHDN and CDR2 FVKESK. CDR3 loop: CASSHPSRSHEQYF. The CDR3 region has the DNA TGTGCCAGCAGCCATCCTAGCCGGTCGCACGAGCAGTACTTC.

V is TRBV27 and J is TRBJ2-1, with 8 bases aligning to TRBD2. Germline V gene sequence: CDR1 MNHEY, CDR2 SMNVEV (reference sequence). The CDR3 sequence is 14 residues long. Trimming at V came to 5 bases and at J to 4 bases, leaving 4 bases not matched to a gene. CDR3 coding DNA: TGTGCCAGCAGTCGACGGGGGGGTTACAATGAGCAGTTCTTC. Translated, it gives CASSRRGGYNEQFF.

This clone was detected only once. The rearrangement links TRBV5-1 to TRBJ2-2; D possibly corresponds to TRBD2 (5 bases). V was cut by 0 bases and J by 4 bases, with 10 bases left in between. Germline V lookup: CDR1 SGHRS, CDR2 YFSETQ. This CDR3 comprises 15 residues. Here the CDR3 DNA reads TGCGCCAGCAGCTTGGCCGGGGTGAGCACCGGGGAGCTGTTTTTT. Its protein product is CASSLAGVSTGELFF.

The rearrangement uses TRBV10-3 and TRBJ2-7; the match to TRBD2 covers 11 bases. Germline values: CDR1 ENHRY, CDR2 SYGVKD. Trimming removed 6 bases from V and 6 bases from J; junction bases left unmatched: 7. The CDR3 length is 14 residues. The CDR3 loop is CAISDLTSGIEQYF. CDR3 DNA sequence: TGTGCCATCAGCGACCTGACTAGCGGGATCGAGCAGTACTTC.

This clone showed up just a few times. V is TRBV20-1 and J is TRBJ1-2, with D possibly TRBD1 on 5 matching bases. V lost 3 bases and J 4 bases, leaving 6 bases between the germline ends. This CDR3 comprises 11 residues. From germline, CDR1 is DFQATT and CDR2 SNEGSKA (reference sequence). The CDR3 protein is CSARQGYGYTF. Written as DNA, the CDR3 is TGCAGTGCTAGGCAGGGCTATGGCTACACCTTC.

Comment on this clone: Because it lacks the conserved phenylalanine or tryptophan at the end, this CDR3 is likely a read error. The DNA is omitted, as the CDR3 cannot be located on it reliably, and the CDR3 follows TCRdb's listing. The chain uses TRBV19 and TRBJ1-1; TRBD1 is the table's D call and was not checked against the DNA. The CDR3 has 13 residues if both end residues are counted. Germline lookup yields CDR1 LNHDA and CDR2 SQIVND (reference sequence). The CDR3 sequence is CASSIDPSGQGAV.

This clone was counted only a few times. V is TRBV7-2 and J is TRBJ2-7; no reliable D call. The V end was cut by 4 bases, the J end by 3 bases, with 4 bases between. There are 11 residues in the CDR3. Per the germline V gene, CDR1 is SGHTA and CDR2 is FQGNSA. CDR3 sequence: CASSYLYEQYF. The CDR3 nucleotides read TGTGCCAGCAGCTATCTCTACGAGCAGTACTTC.

This clone was detected a few times. In nucleotides, the CDR3 is TGCGCCAGCAGCCACTCTTCTCTGAATGAGCAGTTCTTC. It yields the protein CASSHSSLNEQFF. The chain uses TRBV4-1 and TRBJ2-1; no definite D call. Germline V gene lookup returns CDR1 MGHRA and CDR2 YSYEKL. The CDR3 sequence is 13 residues long. V was cut by 3 bases and J by 7 bases, with 10 bases left in between.